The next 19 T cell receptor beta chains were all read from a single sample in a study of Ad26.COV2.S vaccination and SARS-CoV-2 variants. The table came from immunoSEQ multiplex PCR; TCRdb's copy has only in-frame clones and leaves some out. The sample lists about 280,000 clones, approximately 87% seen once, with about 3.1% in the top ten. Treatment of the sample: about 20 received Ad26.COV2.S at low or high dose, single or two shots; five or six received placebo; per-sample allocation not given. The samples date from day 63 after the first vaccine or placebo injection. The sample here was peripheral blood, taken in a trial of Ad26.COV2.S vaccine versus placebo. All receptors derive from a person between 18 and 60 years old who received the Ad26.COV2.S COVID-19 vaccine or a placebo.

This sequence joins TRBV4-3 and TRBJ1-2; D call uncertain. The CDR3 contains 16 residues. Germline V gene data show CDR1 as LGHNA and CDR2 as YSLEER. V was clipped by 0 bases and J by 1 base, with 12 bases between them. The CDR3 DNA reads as TGCGCCAGCAGCCAAGACCTTAATAGGGTTAACTATGGCTACACCTTC. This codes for CASSQDLNRVNYGYTF.

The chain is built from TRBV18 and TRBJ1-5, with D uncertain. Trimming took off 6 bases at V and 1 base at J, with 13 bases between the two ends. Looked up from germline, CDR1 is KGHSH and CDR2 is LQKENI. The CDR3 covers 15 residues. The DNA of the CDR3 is TGTGCCAGCTCTTCGGTGGAAGTCAGCAATCAGCCCCAGCATTTT. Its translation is CASSSVEVSNQPQHF. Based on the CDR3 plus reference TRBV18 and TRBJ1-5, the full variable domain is NAGVMQNPRHLVRRRGQEARLRCSPMKGHSHVYWYRQLPEEGLKFMVYLQKENIIDESGMPKERFSAEFPKEGPSILRIQQVVRGDSAAYFCASSSVEVSNQPQHFGDGTRLSIL.

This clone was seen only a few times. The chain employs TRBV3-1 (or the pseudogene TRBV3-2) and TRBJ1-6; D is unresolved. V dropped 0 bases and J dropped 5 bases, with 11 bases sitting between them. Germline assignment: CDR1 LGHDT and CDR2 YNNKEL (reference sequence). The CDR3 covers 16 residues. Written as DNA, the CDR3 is TGTGCCAGCAGCCAAGAAGCGTATGGGAATAATTCACCCCTCCACTTT. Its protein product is CASSQEAYGNNSPLHF.

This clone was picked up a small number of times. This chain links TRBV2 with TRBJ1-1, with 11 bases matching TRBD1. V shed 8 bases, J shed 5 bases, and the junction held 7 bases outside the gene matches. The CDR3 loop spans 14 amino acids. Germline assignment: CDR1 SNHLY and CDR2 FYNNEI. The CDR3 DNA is TGTGCCAGCGGACAGGGGGCAACCACAACTGAAGCTTTCTTT. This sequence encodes CASGQGATTTEAFF.

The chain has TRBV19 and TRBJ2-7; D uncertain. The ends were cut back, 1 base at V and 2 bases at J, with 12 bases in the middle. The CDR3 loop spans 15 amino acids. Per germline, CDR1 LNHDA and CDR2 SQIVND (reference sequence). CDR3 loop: CASSIGGLQPYEQYF. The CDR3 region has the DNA TGTGCCAGTAGTATAGGAGGCCTGCAGCCCTACGAGCAGTACTTC.

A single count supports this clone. This CDR3 is CASSSVGATNGYTF. CDR3 DNA: TGTGCCAGCAGTTCTGTTGGGGCCACAAATGGCTACACCTTC. V and J are TRBV27 and TRBJ1-2, with D possibly being TRBD1 (5 bases). This CDR3 has 14 residues. V dropped 4 bases and J dropped 6 bases, with 15 bases sitting between them. CDR1 MNHEY and CDR2 SMNVEV come from the germline V gene (reference sequence).

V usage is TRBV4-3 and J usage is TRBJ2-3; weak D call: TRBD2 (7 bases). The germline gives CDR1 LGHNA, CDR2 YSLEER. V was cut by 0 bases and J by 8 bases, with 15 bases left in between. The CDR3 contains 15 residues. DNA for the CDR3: TGCGCCAGCAGCCAAGAGCGAGGAAGGGGGGGTACGCAGTATTTT. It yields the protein CASSQERGRGGTQYF.

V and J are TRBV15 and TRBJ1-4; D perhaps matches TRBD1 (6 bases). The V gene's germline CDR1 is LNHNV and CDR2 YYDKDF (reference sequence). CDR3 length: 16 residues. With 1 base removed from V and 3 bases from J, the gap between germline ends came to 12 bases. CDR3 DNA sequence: TGTGCCACCAGCAGAGGGGGGGCAAAGGCTAATGAAAAACTGTTTTTT. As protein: CATSRGGAKANEKLFF.

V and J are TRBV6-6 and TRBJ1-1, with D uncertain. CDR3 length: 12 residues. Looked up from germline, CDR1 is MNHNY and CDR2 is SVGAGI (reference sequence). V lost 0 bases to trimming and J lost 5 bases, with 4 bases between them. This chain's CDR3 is CASSYSETEAFF. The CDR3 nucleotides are TGTGCCAGCAGTTACTCTGAGACTGAAGCTTTCTTT.

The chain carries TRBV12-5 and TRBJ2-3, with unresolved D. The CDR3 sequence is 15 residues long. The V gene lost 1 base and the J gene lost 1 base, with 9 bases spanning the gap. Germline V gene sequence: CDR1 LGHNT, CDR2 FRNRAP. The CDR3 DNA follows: TGTGCTAGTGGTTTGGGCGGAACTGGCACAGATACGCAGTATTTT. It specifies CASGLGGTGTDTQYF. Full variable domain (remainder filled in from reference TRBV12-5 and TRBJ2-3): DARVTQTPRHKVTEMGQEVTMRCQPILGHNTVFWYRQTMMQGLELLAYFRNRAPLDDSGMPKDRFSAEMPDATLATLKIQPSEPRDSAVYFCASGLGGTGTDTQYFGPGTRLTVL.

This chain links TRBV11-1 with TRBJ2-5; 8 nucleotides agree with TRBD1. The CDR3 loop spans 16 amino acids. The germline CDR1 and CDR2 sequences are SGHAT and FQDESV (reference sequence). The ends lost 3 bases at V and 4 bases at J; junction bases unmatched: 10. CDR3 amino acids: CASSFNTGGIGETQYF. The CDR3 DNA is TGTGCCAGCAGCTTTAATACAGGGGGGATTGGAGAGACCCAGTACTTC.

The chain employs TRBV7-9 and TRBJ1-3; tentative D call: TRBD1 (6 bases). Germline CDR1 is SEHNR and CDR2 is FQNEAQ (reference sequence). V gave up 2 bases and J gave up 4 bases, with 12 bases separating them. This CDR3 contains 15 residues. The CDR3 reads CASSLNRVAGNTIYF. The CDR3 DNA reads TGTGCCAGCAGCTTAAACAGGGTAGCCGGAAACACCATATATTTT.

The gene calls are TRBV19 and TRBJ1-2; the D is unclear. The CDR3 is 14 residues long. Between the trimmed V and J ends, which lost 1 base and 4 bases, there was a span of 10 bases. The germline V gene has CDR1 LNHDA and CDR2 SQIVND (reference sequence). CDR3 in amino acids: CASSIALGPYGYTF. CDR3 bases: TGTGCCAGTAGTATAGCGCTAGGTCCCTATGGCTACACCTTC.

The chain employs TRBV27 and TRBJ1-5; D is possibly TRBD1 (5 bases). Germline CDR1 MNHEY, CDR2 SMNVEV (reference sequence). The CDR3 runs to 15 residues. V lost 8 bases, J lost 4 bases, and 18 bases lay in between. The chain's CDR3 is CASALGVGGNQPQHF. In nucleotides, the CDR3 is TGTGCCAGCGCCCTAGGGGTGGGGGGGAATCAGCCCCAGCATTTT.

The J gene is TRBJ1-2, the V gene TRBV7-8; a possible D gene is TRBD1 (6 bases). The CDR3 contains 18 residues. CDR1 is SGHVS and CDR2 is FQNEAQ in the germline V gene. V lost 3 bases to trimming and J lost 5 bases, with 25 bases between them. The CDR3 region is CASSFSAGAGVVGYGYTF. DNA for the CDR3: TGTGCCAGCAGCTTCTCAGCCGGAGCAGGGGTGGTGGGGTATGGCTACACCTTC.

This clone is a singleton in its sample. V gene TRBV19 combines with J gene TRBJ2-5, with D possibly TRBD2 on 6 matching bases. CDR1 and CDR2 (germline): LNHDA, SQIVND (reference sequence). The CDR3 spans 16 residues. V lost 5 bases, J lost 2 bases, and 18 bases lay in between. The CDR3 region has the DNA TGTGCCAGTAGTCCCTACATTCTCGGGGGACAAGAGACCCAGTACTTC. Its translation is CASSPYILGGQETQYF.

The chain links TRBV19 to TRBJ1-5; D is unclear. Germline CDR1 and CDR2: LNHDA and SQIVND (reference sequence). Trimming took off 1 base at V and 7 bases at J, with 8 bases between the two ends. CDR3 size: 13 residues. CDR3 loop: CASSIGAWQPQHF. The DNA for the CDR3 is TGTGCCAGTAGTATAGGGGCATGGCAGCCCCAGCATTTT.

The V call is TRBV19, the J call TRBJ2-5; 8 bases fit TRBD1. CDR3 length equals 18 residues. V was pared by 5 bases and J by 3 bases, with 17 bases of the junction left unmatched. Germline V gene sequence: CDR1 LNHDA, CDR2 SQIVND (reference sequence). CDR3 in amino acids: CASSPKVHRGTVKETQYF. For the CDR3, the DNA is TGTGCCAGTAGTCCCAAGGTCCACAGGGGGACGGTGAAAGAGACCCAGTACTTC. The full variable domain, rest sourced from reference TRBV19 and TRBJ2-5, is DGGITQSPKYLFRKEGQNVTLSCEQNLNHDAMYWYRQDPGQGLRLIYYSQIVNDFQKGDIAEGYSVSREKKESFPLTVTSAQKNPTAFYLCASSPKVHRGTVKETQYFGPGTRLLVL.

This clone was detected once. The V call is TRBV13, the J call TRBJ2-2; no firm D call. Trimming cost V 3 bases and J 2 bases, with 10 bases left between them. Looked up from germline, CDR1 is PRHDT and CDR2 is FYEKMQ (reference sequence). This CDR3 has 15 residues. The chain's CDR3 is CASSFGGPNTGELFF. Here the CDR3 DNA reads TGTGCCAGCAGCTTTGGCGGCCCTAACACCGGGGAGCTGTTTTTT.